A selection of T cell receptor beta chains follows, all from one sample in a study of blood T cell repertoires in COVID-19. Repertoires were generated with immunoSEQ multiplex PCR, while TCRdb's copy carries only in-frame clones and drops some. The sample gives about 200,000 clones, about 88% of which show up once; about a sixth is in the top ten. Sequenced: peripheral blood. The receptors were gathered from a man over 45 with COVID-19, enrolled during active disease. CDR3s include the opening cysteine and the closing phenylalanine or tryptophan. The D gene is left open where the match is weak. Rows give clone size only sometimes, using once, few, many, or a class for an expanded clone.

CDR3 length	V gene	J gene	D gene	clone size	CDR3 protein	CDR3 DNA
13	TRBV4-1	TRBJ1-1	-	few	CASSPLRGTEAFF	TGCGCCAGCAGCCCCCTAAGGGGCACTGAAGCTTTCTTT
13	TRBV5-5	TRBJ1-1	-	-	CASSLVGGEVAFF	TGTGCCAGCAGCTTGGTCGGGGGTGAGGTAGCTTTCTTT
16	TRBV9	TRBJ2-7	TRBD2	-	CASSVGLSGRRGEQYF	TGTGCCAGCAGCGTAGGACTGAGCGGGAGGAGGGGCGAGCAGTACTTC
14	TRBV11-3	TRBJ2-1	-	-	CASSLEDTYNEQFF	TGTGCCAGCAGCTTAGAGGACACCTACAATGAGCAGTTCTTC
15	TRBV7-6	TRBJ1-1	-	few	CASSLDGGTNTEAFF	TGTGCCAGCAGCTTAGATGGCGGCACGAACACTGAAGCTTTCTTT
14	TRBV5-6	TRBJ2-7	-	-	CASSFLPITYEQYF	TGTGCCAGCAGCTTTTTGCCTATAACCTACGAGCAGTACTTC
20	TRBV30	TRBJ1-5	-	-	CAWSSRPRGADEYSNQPQHF	TGTGCCTGGAGTTCCCGCCCTCGGGGGGCCGATGAATATAGCAATCAGCCCCAGCATTTT
14	TRBV5-1	TRBJ2-7	-	-	CASSLRDTPYEQYF	TGCGCCAGCAGCCTTCGGGACACCCCCTACGAGCAGTACTTC
18	TRBV3-1/TRBV3-2	TRBJ2-3	TRBD2	-	CASSQDRYGGAGADTQYF	TGTGCCAGCAGCCAAGATCGATACGGGGGGGCCGGGGCAGATACGCAGTATTTT
14	TRBV6-5	TRBJ2-5	-	-	CASSYLDTQETQYF	TGTGCCAGCAGTTACTTGGACACACAAGAGACCCAGTACTTC
15	TRBV3-1/TRBV3-2	TRBJ1-2	-	-	CASSRGAGRNYGYTF	TGTGCCAGCAGCCGCGGGGCAGGGCGGAACTATGGCTACACCTTC
11	TRBV30	TRBJ2-3	-	-	CAWSVLDTQYF	TGTGCCTGGAGTGTACTAGATACGCAGTATTTT
16	TRBV3-1/TRBV3-2	TRBJ1-6	-	once	CASSQFKRGYNSPLHF	TGTGCCAGCAGCCAATTCAAACGGGGCTATAATTCACCCCTCCACTTT
17	TRBV21-1	TRBJ2-6	-	-	CASSKTAGISGANVLTF	TGTGCCAGCAGCAAGACAGCCGGAATTTCTGGGGCCAACGTCCTGACTTTC
16	TRBV28	TRBJ1-3	-	-	CASSLPSDRFGNTIYF	TGTGCCAGCAGTTTACCCTCCGACAGGTTCGGAAACACCATATATTTT
14	TRBV5-8	TRBJ1-1	-	-	CASSRGQSVTEAFF	TGTGCCAGCAGCCGAGGACAGTCAGTAACTGAAGCTTTCTTT
13	TRBV19	TRBJ1-1	-	-	CASSIGHTTEAFF	TGTGCCAGTAGTATAGGTCACACCACTGAAGCTTTCTTT
13	TRBV6-5	TRBJ2-7	TRBD1	few	CASRRTGGDEQYF	TGTGCCAGCAGACGGACAGGGGGCGACGAGCAGTACTTC
12	TRBV6-6	TRBJ2-7	-	-	CASRLDRFEQYF	TGTGCCAGCAGACTTGACAGGTTCGAGCAGTACTTC
15	TRBV7-7	TRBJ2-3	-	-	CASSPGGGITDTQYF	TGTGCCAGCAGCCCGGGTGGAGGAATAACAGATACGCAGTATTTT
14	TRBV30	TRBJ2-7	TRBD2	-	CAWSLPGLAFEQYF	TGTGCCTGGAGCCTACCGGGACTAGCGTTCGAGCAGTACTTC
14	TRBV30	TRBJ1-5	-	-	CAWSQDKGNQPQHF	TGTGCCTGGAGTCAGGACAAGGGCAATCAGCCCCAGCATTTT
13	TRBV27	TRBJ2-5	-	few	CASSPQVQETQYF	TGTGCCAGCAGTCCACAGGTACAAGAGACCCAGTACTTC
14	TRBV9	TRBJ2-7	-	-	CASSPWEGAYEQYF	TGTGCCAGCAGCCCTTGGGAGGGGGCCTACGAGCAGTACTTC
15	TRBV7-8	TRBJ1-1	TRBD1	-	CASSMAGTGGKGAFF	TGTGCCAGCAGCATGGCCGGGACAGGAGGAAAGGGAGCTTTCTTT
13	TRBV5-1	TRBJ1-2	-	-	CASSLGRGEGYTF	TGCGCCAGCAGCTTGGGCAGGGGTGAAGGCTACACCTTC
15	TRBV6-6	TRBJ1-2	TRBD1	few	CASNPGGDPNYGYTF	TGTGCCAGCAATCCAGGGGGCGACCCCAACTATGGCTACACCTTC
15	TRBV4-1	TRBJ2-2	TRBD1	-	CASSRTGTETGELFF	TGCGCCAGCAGCCGAACCGGGACAGAGACCGGGGAGCTGTTTTTT
15	TRBV28	TRBJ1-6	-	-	CASSQPQGIDSPLHF	TGTGCCAGCAGTCAGCCGCAGGGGATCGATTCACCCCTCCACTTT
17	TRBV7-3	TRBJ2-7	TRBD1	many	CASSLGTGGLQSYEQYF	TGTGCCAGCAGCCTCGGGACAGGGGGACTACAGTCCTACGAGCAGTACTTC